These 22 T cell receptor beta chains were sequenced from one sample in a study of blood T cell repertoires in COVID-19. Using immunoSEQ multiplex PCR, the repertoire was profiled, and TCRdb retains in-frame clones only, with some absent. The table shows around 140,000 clones, with around 87% occurring only once. Sequencing used peripheral blood. All receptors come from a man between 65 and 85 years old with active COVID-19.

The chain combines TRBV28 with TRBJ2-2; 9 positions agree with TRBD2. Per the germline V gene, CDR1 is MDHEN and CDR2 is SYDVKM. This CDR3 region has 17 residues. The trim removed 5 bases at V and 3 bases at J, leaving 10 bases unmatched. CDR3 region: CASSRSSGSFHTGELFF. Here the CDR3 DNA reads TGTGCCAGCAGTCGAAGTAGCGGGAGCTTTCACACCGGGGAGCTGTTTTTT.

V gene TRBV19 combines with J gene TRBJ2-5; D is perhaps TRBD2 (6 bases). Trimming shortened V by 5 bases and J by 1 base, and 17 bases separated the two germline ends. From germline, CDR1 is LNHDA and CDR2 SQIVND (reference sequence). The CDR3 extends over 16 amino acids. DNA of the CDR3: TGTGCCAGTAGTCCATCCGGGACTCTGCGCCAAGAGACCCAGTACTTC. Translated, it gives CASSPSGTLRQETQYF.

This chain uses TRBV12-3 or TRBV12-4 with TRBJ2-1; maybe TRBD1 (5 bases). V dropped 7 bases and J dropped 9 bases, with 16 bases sitting between them. This CDR3 is built from 13 residues. The CDR3 here is CASTAPIQGEQFF. The CDR3 DNA is TGTGCCAGCACAGCGCCAATCCAGGGTGAGCAGTTCTTC.

This chain uses TRBV4-1 with TRBJ2-1, with D possibly being TRBD1 (5 bases). This CDR3 is built from 15 residues. Between the trimmed V and J ends, which lost 4 bases and 3 bases, there was a span of 13 bases. Looked up from germline, CDR1 is MGHRA and CDR2 is YSYEKL. CDR3 bases: TGCGCCAGCAGCCCCCGACAGTTAAGCTACAATGAGCAGTTCTTC. This translates into CASSPRQLSYNEQFF.

This clone was seen just once. V is TRBV3-1 (or the pseudogene TRBV3-2) and J is TRBJ1-1; 8 nucleotides agree with TRBD1. The junction had 3 bases not matched to a gene; V was cut back by 3 bases and J by 9 bases. Germline CDR1 reads LGHDT; CDR2 reads YNNKEL (reference sequence). CDR3 size: 12 residues. The chain's CDR3 is CASSHGQGQAFF. The CDR3 bases are TGTGCCAGCAGCCACGGACAGGGCCAAGCTTTCTTT.

The chain has TRBV5-1 and TRBJ1-1; D remains ambiguous. Deletions cut 5 bases from V and 3 bases from J, with 14 bases between. Germline V gene sequence: CDR1 SGHRS, CDR2 YFSETQ. The CDR3 loop spans 14 amino acids. In nucleotides, the CDR3 is TGCGCCAGCAGTAATAAAACAGCAGACACTGAAGCTTTCTTT. Translated, it gives CASSNKTADTEAFF.

V gene TRBV27 combines with J gene TRBJ1-1; no clear D. This CDR3 has 14 residues. Trimming pared 5 bases from V and 5 bases from J, leaving 15 bases between. Germline V gene sequence: CDR1 MNHEY, CDR2 SMNVEV (reference sequence). The CDR3 reads CASSPRGGGTEAFF. The CDR3, as DNA: TGTGCCAGCAGTCCCCGGGGAGGAGGGACTGAAGCTTTCTTT.

V and J are TRBV7-3 and TRBJ2-2; D gene unclear. V was cut by 4 bases and J by 4 bases, with 13 bases left in between. The CDR3 has 15 amino acids. In germline, CDR1 is SGHTA, CDR2 FQGTGA. The CDR3 DNA follows: TGTGCCAGCAGCTCTAGTCGTGTGAGCACCGGGGAGCTGTTTTTT. Translated: CASSSSRVSTGELFF.

The chain is built from TRBV29-1 and TRBJ1-1; 9 bases map to TRBD1. This CDR3 has 13 amino acids. V was clipped by 6 bases and J by 5 bases; unmatched bases: 7. Germline V gene data show CDR1 as SQVTM and CDR2 as ANQGSEA. The CDR3 region has the DNA TGCAGCGTAGACAGGGGGGCTCGGACTGAAGCTTTCTTT. Its protein is CSVDRGARTEAFF.

The CDR3 sequence is CASAGQGDGYTF. CDR3 sequence (DNA): TGTGCCAGCGCGGGGCAGGGAGATGGCTACACCTTC. This chain connects TRBV7-9 to TRBJ1-2; TRBD1 is a possible D gene (5 bases). The ends were cut back, 8 bases at V and 6 bases at J, with 13 bases in the middle. The CDR3 loop spans 12 amino acids. Germline lookup yields CDR1 SEHNR and CDR2 FQNEAQ (reference sequence).

The V gene is TRBV7-9, the J gene TRBJ2-1; D remains ambiguous. The V gene's germline CDR1 is SEHNR and CDR2 FQNEAQ (reference sequence). V lost 7 bases to trimming and J lost 0 bases, with 16 bases between them. The CDR3 is 16 amino acids. The chain's CDR3 is CASTPIGQYSYNEQFF. The CDR3, as DNA: TGTGCCAGCACACCAATTGGGCAATACTCCTACAATGAGCAGTTCTTC. The complete variable domain, with remaining parts taken from reference TRBV7-9 and TRBJ2-1, reads DTGVSQNPRHKITKRGQNVTFRCDPISEHNRLYWYRQTLGQGPEFLTYFQNEAQLEKSRLLSDRFSAERPKGSFSTLEIQRTEQGDSAMYLCASTPIGQYSYNEQFFGPGTRLTVL.

The chain couples TRBV27 to TRBJ1-5; D is possibly TRBD1 (6 bases). V dropped 3 bases and J dropped 6 bases, with 9 bases sitting between them. CDR1 and CDR2 from the germline V gene are MNHEY and SMNVEV (reference sequence). The CDR3 is made up of 13 amino acids. The CDR3, as DNA: TGTGCCAGCAGTTTGGGGGCCTCTCAGCCCCAGCATTTT. Protein sequence: CASSLGASQPQHF.

In this sample, this clone turned up a few times. This rearrangement joins TRBV5-1 to TRBJ1-5, with a weak D call TRBD1 (6 bases). Trimming left V 4 bases short and J 3 bases short, with 17 bases between. The CDR3 covers 16 residues. Germline CDR1 and CDR2: SGHRS and YFSETQ. The CDR3 region has the DNA TGCGCCAGCAGCCCAACCGGGACATTCCCCAATCAGCCCCAGCATTTT. This encodes CASSPTGTFPNQPQHF.

V gene TRBV9 combines with J gene TRBJ2-2, with 8 bases matching TRBD1. Germline V CDR1 and CDR2: SGDLS, YYNGEE. CDR3 length equals 21 residues. V was pared by 0 bases and J by 3 bases, with 19 bases of the junction left unmatched. The CDR3 DNA is TGTGCCAGCAGCGTAGACCCCTCCTACGGGGCGGGACAGGAATACACCGGGGAGCTGTTTTTT. This encodes CASSVDPSYGAGQEYTGELFF.

The chain has TRBV29-1 and TRBJ2-2, with a weak D call TRBD1 (7 bases). V was pared by 6 bases and J by 2 bases, with 16 bases between. This CDR3 comprises 15 residues. Germline lookup yields CDR1 SQVTM and CDR2 ANQGSEA. This CDR3 reads CSVSAGGINTGELFF. CDR3 sequence (DNA): TGCAGCGTCTCGGCAGGGGGGATCAACACCGGGGAGCTGTTTTTT.

This chain uses TRBV4-1 with TRBJ2-7; no clear D. With 1 base removed from V and 0 bases from J, the gap between germline ends came to 13 bases. Looked up from germline, CDR1 is MGHRA and CDR2 is YSYEKL. This CDR3 has 16 amino acids. Here the CDR3 DNA reads TGCGCCAGCAGCCAAGTCTATTCGGTTGGCTCCTACGAGCAGTACTTC. Amino acid sequence: CASSQVYSVGSYEQYF.

This chain connects TRBV18 to TRBJ1-5, with 7 positions matching TRBD1. The V and J ends lost 2 bases and 3 bases, in that order; junction bases with no gene match: 10. The germline V gene has CDR1 KGHSH and CDR2 LQKENI. CDR3 length equals 17 residues. The CDR3, as DNA: TGTGCCAGCTCACCAGGGAGGCTCGGGACAGTCAATCAGCCCCAGCATTTT. Its translation: CASSPGRLGTVNQPQHF.

The J gene is TRBJ1-5, the V gene TRBV21-1; no DNA check was done on the table's D call, TRBD1. TRBV21-1 is a documented pseudogene. The CDR3 has 14 amino acids. DNA of the CDR3: TGTGCCAGCAGCCCCCGACAGGGAAATCAGCCCCAGCATTTT. It specifies CASSPRQGNQPQHF.

The CDR3 DNA sequence: TGTGCCAGCAGCTTAAGTGCAAGCGGGAGCAATGAGCAGTTCTTC. Its translation is CASSLSASGSNEQFF. V and J are TRBV7-3 and TRBJ2-1; TRBD2 matches at 8 bases. Germline lookup yields CDR1 SGHTA and CDR2 FQGTGA. V shed 1 base and J 6 bases; nucleotides not matched to a gene: 5. There are 15 residues in the CDR3.

The gene calls are TRBV6-5 and TRBJ1-1; D not certain. The CDR3 totals 13 residues. Trimming took off 0 bases at V and 11 bases at J, with 13 bases between the two ends. Germline CDR1 and CDR2: MNHEY and SVGAGI. DNA for the CDR3: TGTGCCAGCAGTTACTCGAAGGTGTCGGAGGCTTTCTTT. Encoded protein: CASSYSKVSEAFF.

The V gene is TRBV10-2, the J gene TRBJ2-7; 7 bases fit TRBD1. The J segment lost 2 bases and the V segment lost 4 bases, leaving 5 bases of the junction unmatched. Germline V CDR1 and CDR2: WSHSY, SAAADI. This CDR3 comprises 14 residues. CDR3: CASSGSGQAYEQYF. For the CDR3, the DNA is TGCGCCAGCAGTGGGTCCGGACAGGCCTACGAGCAGTACTTC.

The rearrangement joins TRBV6-5 to TRBJ1-2; no reliable D call. The CDR3 consists of 12 residues. CDR1 is MNHEY and CDR2 is SVGAGI in the germline V gene. V shed 7 bases and J shed 7 bases, with 13 bases lying between them. This chain's CDR3 is CASKEAASGYTF. DNA for the CDR3: TGTGCCAGCAAGGAGGCGGCAAGTGGCTACACCTTC.